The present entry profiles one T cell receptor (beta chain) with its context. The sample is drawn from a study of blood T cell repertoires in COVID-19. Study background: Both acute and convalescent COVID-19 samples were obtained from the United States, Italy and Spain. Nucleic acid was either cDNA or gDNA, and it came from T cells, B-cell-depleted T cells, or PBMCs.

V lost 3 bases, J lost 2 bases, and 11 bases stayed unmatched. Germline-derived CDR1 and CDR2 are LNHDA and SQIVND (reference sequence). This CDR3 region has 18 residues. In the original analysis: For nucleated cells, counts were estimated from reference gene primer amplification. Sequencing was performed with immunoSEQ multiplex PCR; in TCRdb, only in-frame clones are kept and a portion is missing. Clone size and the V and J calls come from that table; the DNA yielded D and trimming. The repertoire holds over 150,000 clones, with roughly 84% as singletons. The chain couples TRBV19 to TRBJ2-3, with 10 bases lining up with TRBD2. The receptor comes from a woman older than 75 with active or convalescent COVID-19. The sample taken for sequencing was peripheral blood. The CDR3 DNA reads TGTGCCAGTAGTATCGGGGTAGCGGGGGGCGCGACCACAGATACGCAGTATTTT. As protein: CASSIGVAGGATTDTQYF.